A single sample gave rise to the 8 T cell receptor beta chains below, sequenced in a study of T-cell reconstitution after alpha-beta-depleted transplantation in children. This sample's TCRbeta library carried unique molecular identifier barcodes. TCRdb re-analysed the PCR reads in MiXCR, keeping a single row per CDR3 protein. The sample lists 100,000 to 150,000 distinct CDR3 sequences, around 23% occurring once. The sample was PBMCs, mostly from graft donor cells, taken 180 days after TCRalphabeta/CD19-depleted stem cell transplant. The receptors come from a male patient between 2 and 15 years old who had a stem cell transplant for chronic granulomatous disease, so the T cells may come from the graft donor.

This clonotype has at least ten counts. The junction does not match germline at one end; this may be a read error. The chain employs TRBV20-1 and TRBJ2-7; maybe TRBD2 (7 bases). CDR1 and CDR2 (germline): DFQATT, SNEGSKA (reference sequence). The CDR3 consists of 11 residues. CDR3 region: CSARGGLAEDF. As DNA, the CDR3 is TGCAGTGCTAGAGGGGGGCTAGCGGAAGACTTC.

This clonotype was counted at least ten times. The chain joins TRBV29-1 to TRBJ1-5; no clear D. Per the germline V gene, CDR1 is SQVTM and CDR2 is ANQGSEA. V was cut by 4 bases and J by 5 bases, with 12 bases left in between. The CDR3 covers 13 residues. The CDR3 region is CSVGPGGDQPQHF. Here the CDR3 DNA reads TGCAGCGTTGGCCCTGGAGGTGATCAGCCCCAGCATTTT. The complete variable domain, with remaining parts taken from reference TRBV29-1 and TRBJ1-5, reads SAVISQKPSRDICQRGTSLTIQCQVDSQVTMMFWYRQQPGQSLTLIATANQGSEATYESGFVIDKFPISRPNLTFSTLTVSNMSPEDSSIYLCSVGPGGDQPQHFGDGTRLSIL.

This rearrangement joins TRBV10-3 to TRBJ2-1; tentatively, D is TRBD2 (5 bases). Germline V CDR1 and CDR2: ENHRY, SYGVKD. V was shortened by 10 bases and J by 6 bases, with 13 bases between the two germline ends. CDR3 length equals 12 residues. DNA for the CDR3: TGTGCCACGGGGTGGCGGCGCAATGAGCAGTTCTTC. It codes for CATGWRRNEQFF.

In its sample, this clonotype was seen many times. The chain employs TRBV20-1 and TRBJ2-1; 7 bases align to TRBD2. The trim removed 2 bases at V and 7 bases at J, leaving 11 bases unmatched. Germline V CDR1 and CDR2: DFQATT, SNEGSKA (reference sequence). CDR3 length: 15 amino acids. DNA for the CDR3: TGCAGTGCTAGACACCTAGCGGCTATGGGGAATGAGCAGTTCTTC. Its protein product is CSARHLAAMGNEQFF.

This chain uses TRBV9 with TRBJ2-5; no definite D call. The CDR3 totals 14 residues. Germline assignment: CDR1 SGDLS and CDR2 YYNGEE. V was trimmed by 0 bases and J by 5 bases, leaving 11 bases between them. The CDR3 is CASSVDHGMETQYF. CDR3 coding DNA: TGTGCCAGCAGCGTAGACCATGGGATGGAGACCCAGTACTTC.

To note about this clonotype: Likely a read error: the CDR3 ends without its conserved phenylalanine or tryptophan. The limits of the CDR3 on the DNA are not certain, so only TCRdb's listed CDR3 is given. The chain uses TRBV7-9 and TRBJ1-4. Germline V gives CDR1 SEHNR, CDR2 FQNEAQ (reference sequence). With termini counted, the CDR3 has 8 amino acids. CDR3 region: CASSSLKG.

This chain joins TRBV15 and TRBJ2-5, with TRBD2 as a possible D gene (5 bases). Trimming took 5 bases from V and 4 from J, leaving 14 bases between them. This CDR3 has 14 amino acids. CDR1 is LNHNV, CDR2 YYDKDF, per germline (reference sequence). CDR3 in DNA: TGTGCCACCAGCGGAGGCCAAGTTTTAGAGACCCAGTACTTC. Translation gives CATSGGQVLETQYF. The variable domain in full, completed from reference TRBV15 and TRBJ2-5, reads DAMVIQNPRYQVTQFGKPVTLSCSQTLNHNVMYWYQQKSSQAPKLLFHYYDKDFNNEADTPDNFQSRRPNTSFCFLDIRSPGLGDTAMYLCATSGGQVLETQYFGPGTRLLVL.

This chain connects TRBV28 to TRBJ2-7, with 8 bases lining up with TRBD2. V lost 7 bases, J lost 3 bases, and 8 bases stayed unmatched. Germline-derived CDR1 and CDR2 are MDHEN and SYDVKM. The CDR3 totals 14 residues. In nucleotides, the CDR3 is TGTGCCAGCACTTGGACTAGCCAGTACTACGAGCAGTACTTC. The encoded protein is CASTWTSQYYEQYF. Full variable domain (missing parts from reference TRBV28 and TRBJ2-7): DVKVTQSSRYLVKRTGEKVFLECVQDMDHENMFWYRQDPGLGLRLIYFSYDVKMKEKGDIPEGYSVSREKKERFSLILESASTNQTSMYLCASTWTSQYYEQYFGPGTRLTVT.